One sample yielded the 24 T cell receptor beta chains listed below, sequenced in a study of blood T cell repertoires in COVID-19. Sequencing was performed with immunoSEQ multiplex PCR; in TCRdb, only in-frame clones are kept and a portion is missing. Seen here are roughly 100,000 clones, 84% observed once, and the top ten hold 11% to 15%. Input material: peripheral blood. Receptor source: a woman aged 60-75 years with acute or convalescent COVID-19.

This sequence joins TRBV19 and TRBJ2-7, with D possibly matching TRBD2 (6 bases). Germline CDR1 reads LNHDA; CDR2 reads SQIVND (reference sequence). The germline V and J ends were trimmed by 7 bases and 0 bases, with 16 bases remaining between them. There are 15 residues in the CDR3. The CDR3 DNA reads TGTGCCAGTACCTGGGGGACTGGGAGCTCCTACGAGCAGTACTTC. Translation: CASTWGTGSSYEQYF. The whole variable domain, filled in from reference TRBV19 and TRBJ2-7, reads DGGITQSPKYLFRKEGQNVTLSCEQNLNHDAMYWYRQDPGQGLRLIYYSQIVNDFQKGDIAEGYSVSREKKESFPLTVTSAQKNPTAFYLCASTWGTGSSYEQYFGPGTRLTVT.

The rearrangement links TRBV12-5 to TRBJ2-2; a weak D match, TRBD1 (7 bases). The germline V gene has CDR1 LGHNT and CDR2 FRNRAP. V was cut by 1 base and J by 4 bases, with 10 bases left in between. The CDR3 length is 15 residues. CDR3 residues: CASGLGQGGTGELFF. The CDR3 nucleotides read TGTGCTAGTGGTTTGGGGCAGGGGGGCACCGGGGAGCTGTTTTTT.

This CDR3 is CSTDSGTEAFF. DNA for the CDR3: TGCAGTACGGACAGTGGGACTGAAGCTTTCTTT. The rearrangement joins TRBV20-1 to TRBJ1-1; D possibly corresponds to TRBD1 (6 bases). CDR3 size: 11 residues. CDR1 is DFQATT and CDR2 is SNEGSKA in the germline V gene (reference sequence). V gave up 8 bases and J gave up 5 bases, with 12 bases separating them.

Here the CDR3 reads CASSPTGGAIYEQYF. CDR3 nucleotides: TGTGCCAGCTCACCGACAGGGGGCGCGATCTACGAGCAGTACTTC. This chain joins TRBV18 and TRBJ2-7, with TRBD1 matching over 10 bases. From germline, CDR1 is KGHSH and CDR2 LQKENI. J was trimmed by 3 bases and V by 3 bases; bases with no gene match: 5. The CDR3 runs to 15 residues.

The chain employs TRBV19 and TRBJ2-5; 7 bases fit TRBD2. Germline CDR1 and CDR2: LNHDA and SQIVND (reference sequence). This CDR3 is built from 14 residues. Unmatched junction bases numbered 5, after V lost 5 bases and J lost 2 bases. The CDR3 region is CASSGGAGQETQYF. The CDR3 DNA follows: TGTGCCAGTAGTGGGGGAGCGGGGCAAGAGACCCAGTACTTC.

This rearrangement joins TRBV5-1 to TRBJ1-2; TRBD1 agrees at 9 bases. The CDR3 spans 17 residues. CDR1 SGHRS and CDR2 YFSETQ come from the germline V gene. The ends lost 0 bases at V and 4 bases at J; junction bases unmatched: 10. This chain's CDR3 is CASSLEGTGNLIYGYTF. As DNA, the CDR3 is TGCGCCAGCAGCTTGGAAGGGACAGGGAATTTAATCTATGGCTACACCTTC. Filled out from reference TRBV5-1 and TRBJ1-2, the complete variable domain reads KAGVTQTPRYLIKTRGQQVTLSCSPISGHRSVSWYQQTPGQGLQFLFEYFSETQRNKGNFPGRFSGRQFSNSRSEMNVSTLELGDSALYLCASSLEGTGNLIYGYTFGSGTRLTVV.

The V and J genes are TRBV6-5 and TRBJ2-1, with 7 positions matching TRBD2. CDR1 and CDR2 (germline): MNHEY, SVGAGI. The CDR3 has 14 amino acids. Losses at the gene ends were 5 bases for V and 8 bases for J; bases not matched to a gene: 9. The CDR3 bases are TGTGCCAGCAGTACGGCGGGAGAATTCGATGAGCAGTTCTTC. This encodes CASSTAGEFDEQFF.

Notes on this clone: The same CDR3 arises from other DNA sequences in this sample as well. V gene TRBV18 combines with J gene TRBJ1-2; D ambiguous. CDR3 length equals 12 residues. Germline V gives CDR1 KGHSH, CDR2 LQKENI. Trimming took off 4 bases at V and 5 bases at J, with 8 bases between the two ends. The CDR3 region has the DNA TGTGCCAGCTCACTTCAGGCATATGGCTACACCTTC. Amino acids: CASSLQAYGYTF.

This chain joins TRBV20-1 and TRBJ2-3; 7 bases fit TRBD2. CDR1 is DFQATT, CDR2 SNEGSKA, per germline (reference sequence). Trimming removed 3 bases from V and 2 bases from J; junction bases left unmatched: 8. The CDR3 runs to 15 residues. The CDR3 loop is CSASRRGSTTDTQYF. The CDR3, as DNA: TGCAGTGCTAGTCGGCGCGGGAGCACCACAGATACGCAGTATTTT.

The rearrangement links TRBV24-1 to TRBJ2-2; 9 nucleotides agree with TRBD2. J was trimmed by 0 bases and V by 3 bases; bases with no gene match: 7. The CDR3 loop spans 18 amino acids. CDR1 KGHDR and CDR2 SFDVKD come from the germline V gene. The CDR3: CATSDRLAGPPNTGELFF. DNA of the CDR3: TGTGCCACCAGTGATCGGCTAGCGGGACCACCGAACACCGGGGAGCTGTTTTTT.

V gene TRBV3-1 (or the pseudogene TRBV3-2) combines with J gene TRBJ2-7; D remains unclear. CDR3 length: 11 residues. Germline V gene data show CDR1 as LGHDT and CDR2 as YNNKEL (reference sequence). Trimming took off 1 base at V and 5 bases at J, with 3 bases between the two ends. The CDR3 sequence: CASSQGHEQYF. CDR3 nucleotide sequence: TGTGCCAGCAGCCAAGGGCACGAGCAGTACTTC.

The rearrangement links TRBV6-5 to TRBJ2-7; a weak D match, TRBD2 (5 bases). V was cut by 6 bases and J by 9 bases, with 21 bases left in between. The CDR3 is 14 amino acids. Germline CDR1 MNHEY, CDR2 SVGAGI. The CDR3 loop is CASRVASQVSWQYF. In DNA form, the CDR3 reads TGTGCCAGCAGAGTGGCTAGCCAGGTTTCATGGCAGTACTTC.

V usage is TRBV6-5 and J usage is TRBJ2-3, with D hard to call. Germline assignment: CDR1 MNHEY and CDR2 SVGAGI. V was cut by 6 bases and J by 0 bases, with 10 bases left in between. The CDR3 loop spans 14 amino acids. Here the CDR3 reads CASRNALSTDTQYF. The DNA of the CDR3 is TGTGCCAGCAGGAACGCGCTAAGCACAGATACGCAGTATTTT.

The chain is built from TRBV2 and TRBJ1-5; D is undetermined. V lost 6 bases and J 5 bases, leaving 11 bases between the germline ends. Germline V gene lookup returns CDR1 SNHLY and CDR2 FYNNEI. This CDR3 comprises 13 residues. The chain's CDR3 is CASRLGGHQPQHF. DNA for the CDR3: TGTGCCAGCAGGTTGGGCGGGCATCAGCCCCAGCATTTT.

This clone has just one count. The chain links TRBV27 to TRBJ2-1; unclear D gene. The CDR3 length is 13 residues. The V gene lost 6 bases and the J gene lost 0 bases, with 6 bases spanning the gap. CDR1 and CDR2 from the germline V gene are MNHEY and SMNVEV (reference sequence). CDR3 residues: CASRQSSYNEQFF. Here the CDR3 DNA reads TGTGCCAGCAGACAGTCCTCCTACAATGAGCAGTTCTTC.

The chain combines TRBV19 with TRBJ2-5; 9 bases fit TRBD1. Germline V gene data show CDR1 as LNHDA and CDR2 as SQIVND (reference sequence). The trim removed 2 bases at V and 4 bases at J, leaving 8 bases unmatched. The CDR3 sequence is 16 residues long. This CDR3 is CASSIWGTGQGETQYF. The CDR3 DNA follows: TGTGCCAGTAGTATATGGGGGACAGGGCAGGGAGAGACCCAGTACTTC.

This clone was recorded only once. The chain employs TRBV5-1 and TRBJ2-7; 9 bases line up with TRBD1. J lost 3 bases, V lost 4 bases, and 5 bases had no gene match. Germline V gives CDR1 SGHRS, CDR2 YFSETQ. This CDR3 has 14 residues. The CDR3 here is CASSLRDRVYEQYF. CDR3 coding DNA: TGCGCCAGCAGCCTAAGGGACAGGGTCTACGAGCAGTACTTC.

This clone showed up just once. This CDR3 reads CASSLGPSQGNTDTQYF. CDR3 sequence (DNA): TGTGCCAGCAGCTTGGGCCCATCGCAGGGGAACACAGATACGCAGTATTTT. The chain couples TRBV5-5 to TRBJ2-3; possibly TRBD1 for D (6 bases). The CDR3 has 17 amino acids. The ends were cut back, 0 bases at V and 2 bases at J, with 16 bases in the middle. Per germline, CDR1 SGHKS and CDR2 YYEKEE (reference sequence).

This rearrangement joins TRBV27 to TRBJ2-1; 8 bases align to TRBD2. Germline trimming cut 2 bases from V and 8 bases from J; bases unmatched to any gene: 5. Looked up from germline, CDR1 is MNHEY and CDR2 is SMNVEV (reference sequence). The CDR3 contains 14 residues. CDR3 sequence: CASSLPGGVYEQFF. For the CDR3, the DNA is TGTGCCAGCAGTTTACCCGGGGGGGTCTATGAGCAGTTCTTC.

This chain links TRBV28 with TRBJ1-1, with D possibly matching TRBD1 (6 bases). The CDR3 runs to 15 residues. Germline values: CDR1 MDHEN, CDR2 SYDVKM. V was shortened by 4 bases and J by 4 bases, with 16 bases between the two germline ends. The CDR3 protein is CASSYRGGWSTEAFF. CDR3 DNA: TGTGCCAGCAGTTATCGCGGGGGCTGGAGCACTGAAGCTTTCTTT.

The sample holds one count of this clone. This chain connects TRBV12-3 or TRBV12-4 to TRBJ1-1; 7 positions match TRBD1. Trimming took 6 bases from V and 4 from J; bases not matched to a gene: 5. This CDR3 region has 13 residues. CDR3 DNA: TGTGCCAGCAGAATGACAGGGCGCACTGAAGCTTTCTTT. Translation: CASRMTGRTEAFF.

CDR3 protein: CASMAALIYNEQFF. In nucleotides, the CDR3 is TGTGCCAGCATGGCGGCTCTGATCTACAATGAGCAGTTCTTC. V and J are TRBV2 and TRBJ2-1; D remains unclear. This CDR3 has 14 residues. CDR1 and CDR2 from the germline V gene are SNHLY and FYNNEI. The V end lost 7 bases, the J end lost 3 bases, and 13 bases lay between the germline ends.

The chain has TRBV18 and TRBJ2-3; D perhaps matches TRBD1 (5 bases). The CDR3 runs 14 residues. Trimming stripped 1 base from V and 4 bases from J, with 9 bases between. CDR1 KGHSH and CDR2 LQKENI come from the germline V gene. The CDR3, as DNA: TGTGCCAGCTCACCACAGGGGTACGCAGATACGCAGTATTTT. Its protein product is CASSPQGYADTQYF.

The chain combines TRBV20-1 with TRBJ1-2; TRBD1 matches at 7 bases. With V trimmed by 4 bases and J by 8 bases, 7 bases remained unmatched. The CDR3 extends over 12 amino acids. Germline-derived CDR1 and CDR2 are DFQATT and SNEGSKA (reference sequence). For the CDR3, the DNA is TGCAGTGCTAATGAGGGGGCGGTAGGCTACACCTTC. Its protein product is CSANEGAVGYTF.